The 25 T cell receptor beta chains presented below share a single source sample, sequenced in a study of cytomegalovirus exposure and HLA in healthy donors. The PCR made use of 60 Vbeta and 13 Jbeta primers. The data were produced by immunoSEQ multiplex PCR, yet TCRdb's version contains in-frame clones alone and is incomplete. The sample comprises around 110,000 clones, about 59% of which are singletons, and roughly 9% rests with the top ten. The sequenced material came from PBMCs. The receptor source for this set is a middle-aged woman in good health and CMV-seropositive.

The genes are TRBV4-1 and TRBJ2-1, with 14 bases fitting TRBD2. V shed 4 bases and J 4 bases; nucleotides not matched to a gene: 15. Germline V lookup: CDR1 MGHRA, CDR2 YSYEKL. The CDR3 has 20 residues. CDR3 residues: CASSRQGLAGVNRGYNEQFF. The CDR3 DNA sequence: TGCGCCAGCAGCCGACAGGGACTAGCGGGAGTGAATCGGGGATACAATGAGCAGTTCTTC.

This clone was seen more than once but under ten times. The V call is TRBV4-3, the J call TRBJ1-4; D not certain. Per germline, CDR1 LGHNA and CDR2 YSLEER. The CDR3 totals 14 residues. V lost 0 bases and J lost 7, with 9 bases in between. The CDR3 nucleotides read TGCGCCAGCAGCCAAGACGTGGCCCCTGAAAAACTGTTTTTT. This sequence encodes CASSQDVAPEKLFF.

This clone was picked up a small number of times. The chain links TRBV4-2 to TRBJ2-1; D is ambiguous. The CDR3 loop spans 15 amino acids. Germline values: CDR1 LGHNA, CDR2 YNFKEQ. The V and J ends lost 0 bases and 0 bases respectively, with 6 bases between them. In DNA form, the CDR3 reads TGTGCCAGCAGCCAAGAAGCGAGCTCCTACAATGAGCAGTTCTTC. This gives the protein CASSQEASSYNEQFF.

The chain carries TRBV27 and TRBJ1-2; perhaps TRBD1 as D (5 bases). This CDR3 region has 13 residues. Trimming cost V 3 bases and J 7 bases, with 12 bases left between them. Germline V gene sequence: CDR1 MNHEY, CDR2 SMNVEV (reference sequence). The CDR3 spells CASSFGGVSGYTF. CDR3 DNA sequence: TGTGCCAGCAGTTTCGGAGGGGTCTCTGGCTACACCTTC.

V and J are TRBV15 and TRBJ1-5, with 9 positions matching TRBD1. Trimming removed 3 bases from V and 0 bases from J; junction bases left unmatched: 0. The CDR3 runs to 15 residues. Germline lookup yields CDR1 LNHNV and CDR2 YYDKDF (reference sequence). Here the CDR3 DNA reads TGTGCCACCAGCAGGGACAGGGGTAGCAATCAGCCCCAGCATTTT. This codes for CATSRDRGSNQPQHF. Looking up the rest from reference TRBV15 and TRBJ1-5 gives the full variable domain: DAMVIQNPRYQVTQFGKPVTLSCSQTLNHNVMYWYQQKSSQAPKLLFHYYDKDFNNEADTPDNFQSRRPNTSFCFLDIRSPGLGDTAMYLCATSRDRGSNQPQHFGDGTRLSIL.

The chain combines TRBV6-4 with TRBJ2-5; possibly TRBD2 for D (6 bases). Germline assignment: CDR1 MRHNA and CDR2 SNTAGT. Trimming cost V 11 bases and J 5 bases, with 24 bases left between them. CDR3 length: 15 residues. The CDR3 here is CAGGPQGSQRETQYF. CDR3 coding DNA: TGTGCCGGAGGGCCGCAGGGCTCGCAGCGCGAGACCCAGTACTTC.

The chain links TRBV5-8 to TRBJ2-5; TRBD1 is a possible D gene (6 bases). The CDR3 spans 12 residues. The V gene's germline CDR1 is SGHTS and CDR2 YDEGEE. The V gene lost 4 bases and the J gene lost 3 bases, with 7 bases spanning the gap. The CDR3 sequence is CASSAGEETQYF. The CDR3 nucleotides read TGTGCCAGCAGCGCAGGGGAAGAGACCCAGTACTTC.

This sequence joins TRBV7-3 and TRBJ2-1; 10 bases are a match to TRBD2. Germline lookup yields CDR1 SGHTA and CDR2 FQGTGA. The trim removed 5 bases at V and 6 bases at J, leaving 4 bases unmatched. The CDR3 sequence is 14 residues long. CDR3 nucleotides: TGTGCCAGCAGCCCCGGGACTAGCGTCAATGAGCAGTTCTTC. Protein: CASSPGTSVNEQFF.

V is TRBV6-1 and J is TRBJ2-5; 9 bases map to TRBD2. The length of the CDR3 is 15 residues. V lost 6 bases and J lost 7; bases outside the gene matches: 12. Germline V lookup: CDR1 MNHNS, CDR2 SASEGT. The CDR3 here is CASSRSGTSKATQYF. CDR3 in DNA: TGTGCCAGCAGCCGATCGGGGACTAGCAAGGCGACCCAGTACTTC.

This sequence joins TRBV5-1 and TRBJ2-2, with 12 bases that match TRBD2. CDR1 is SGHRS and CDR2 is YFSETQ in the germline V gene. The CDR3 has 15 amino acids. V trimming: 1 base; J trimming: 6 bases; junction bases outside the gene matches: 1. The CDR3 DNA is TGCGCCAGCAGCTTGACTAGCGGGGGGCCCGGGGAGCTGTTTTTT. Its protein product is CASSLTSGGPGELFF.

CDR3 DNA: TGTGCCAGCTCACCACTGACCGGTAAAGGGGTAGTCTATGGCTACACCTTC. Protein sequence: CASSPLTGKGVVYGYTF. This chain joins TRBV18 and TRBJ1-2, with D perhaps TRBD1 (5 bases). CDR1 is KGHSH and CDR2 is LQKENI in the germline V gene. The V end was cut by 1 base, the J end by 4 bases, with 19 bases between. The CDR3 extends over 17 amino acids. Supplemented by reference TRBV18 and TRBJ1-2, the full variable domain reads NAGVMQNPRHLVRRRGQEARLRCSPMKGHSHVYWYRQLPEEGLKFMVYLQKENIIDESGMPKERFSAEFPKEGPSILRIQQVVRGDSAAYFCASSPLTGKGVVYGYTFGSGTRLTVV.

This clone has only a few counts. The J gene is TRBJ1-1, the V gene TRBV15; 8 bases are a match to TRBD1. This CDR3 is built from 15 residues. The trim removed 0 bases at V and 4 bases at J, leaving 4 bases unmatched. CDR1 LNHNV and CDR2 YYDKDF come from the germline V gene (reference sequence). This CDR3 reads CATSRDGQGITEAFF. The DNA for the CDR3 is TGTGCCACCAGCAGAGATGGACAGGGAATCACTGAAGCTTTCTTT.

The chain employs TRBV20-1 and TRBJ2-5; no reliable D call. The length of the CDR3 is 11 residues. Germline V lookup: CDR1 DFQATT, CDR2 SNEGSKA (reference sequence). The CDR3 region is CSGEYQETQYF. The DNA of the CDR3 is TGCAGCGGAGAGTACCAAGAGACCCAGTACTTC.

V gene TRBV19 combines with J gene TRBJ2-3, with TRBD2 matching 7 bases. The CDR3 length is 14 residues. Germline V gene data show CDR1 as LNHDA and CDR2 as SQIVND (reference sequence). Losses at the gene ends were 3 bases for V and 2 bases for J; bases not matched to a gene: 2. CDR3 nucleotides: TGTGCCAGTAGTATGCGGGAGTCCACAGATACGCAGTATTTT. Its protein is CASSMRESTDTQYF.

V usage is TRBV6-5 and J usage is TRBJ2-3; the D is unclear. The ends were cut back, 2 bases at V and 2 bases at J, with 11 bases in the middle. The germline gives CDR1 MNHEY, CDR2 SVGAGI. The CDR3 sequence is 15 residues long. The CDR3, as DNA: TGTGCCAGCAGTTACCTCCCGACAAACACAGATACGCAGTATTTT. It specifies CASSYLPTNTDTQYF.

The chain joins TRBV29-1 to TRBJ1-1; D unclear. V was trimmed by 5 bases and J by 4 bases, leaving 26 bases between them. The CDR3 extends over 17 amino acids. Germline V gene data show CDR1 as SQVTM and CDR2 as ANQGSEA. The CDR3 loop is CSVRIKREVVVATEAFF. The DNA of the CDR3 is TGCAGCGTTAGAATAAAGCGGGAGGTGGTGGTAGCCACTGAAGCTTTCTTT.

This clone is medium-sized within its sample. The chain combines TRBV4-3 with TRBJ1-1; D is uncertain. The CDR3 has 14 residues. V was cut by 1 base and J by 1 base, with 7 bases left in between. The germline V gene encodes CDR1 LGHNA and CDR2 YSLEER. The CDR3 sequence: CASSQGIPNTEAFF. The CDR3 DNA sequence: TGCGCCAGCAGCCAAGGTATCCCGAACACTGAAGCTTTCTTT.

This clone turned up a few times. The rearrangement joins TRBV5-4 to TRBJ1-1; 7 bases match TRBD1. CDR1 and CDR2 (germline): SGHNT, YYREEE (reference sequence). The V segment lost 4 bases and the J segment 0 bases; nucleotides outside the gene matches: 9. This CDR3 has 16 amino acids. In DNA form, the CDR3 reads TGTGCCAGCAGCCCCGGGAGGGGGCCCATGAACACTGAAGCTTTCTTT. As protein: CASSPGRGPMNTEAFF.

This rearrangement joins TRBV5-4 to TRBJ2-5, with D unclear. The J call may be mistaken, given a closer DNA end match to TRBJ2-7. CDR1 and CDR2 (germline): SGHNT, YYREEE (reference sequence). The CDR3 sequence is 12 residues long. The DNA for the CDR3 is TGTGCCAGCAGCTTAGTATCCCACGAGCAGTACTTC. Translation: CASSLVSHEQYF.

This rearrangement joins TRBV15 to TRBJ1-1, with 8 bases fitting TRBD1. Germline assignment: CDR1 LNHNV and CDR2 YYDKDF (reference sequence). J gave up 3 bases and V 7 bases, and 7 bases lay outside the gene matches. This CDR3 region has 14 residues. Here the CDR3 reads CATTLDRVDTEAFF. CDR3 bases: TGTGCCACCACCTTGGACAGGGTAGACACTGAAGCTTTCTTT.

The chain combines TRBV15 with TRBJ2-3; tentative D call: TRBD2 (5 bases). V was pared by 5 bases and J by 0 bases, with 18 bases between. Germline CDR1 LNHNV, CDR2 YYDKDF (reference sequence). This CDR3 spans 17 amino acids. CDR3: CATSPLLSVPSTDTQYF. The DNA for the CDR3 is TGTGCCACCAGCCCCCTTCTTAGCGTCCCGAGCACAGATACGCAGTATTTT.

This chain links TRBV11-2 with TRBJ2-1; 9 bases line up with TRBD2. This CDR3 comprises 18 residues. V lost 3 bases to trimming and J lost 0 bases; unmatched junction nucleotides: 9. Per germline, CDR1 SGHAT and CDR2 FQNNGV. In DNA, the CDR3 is TGTGCCAGCAGCTTGGAGGCTAGCGGGGTTAGCTCCTACAATGAGCAGTTCTTC. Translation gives CASSLEASGVSSYNEQFF.

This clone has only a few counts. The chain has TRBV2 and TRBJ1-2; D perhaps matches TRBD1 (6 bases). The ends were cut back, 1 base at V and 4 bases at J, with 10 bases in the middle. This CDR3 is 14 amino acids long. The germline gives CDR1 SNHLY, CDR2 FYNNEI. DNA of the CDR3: TGTGCCAGCAGTGAAGAAACAGGGAGCTATGGCTACACCTTC. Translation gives CASSEETGSYGYTF.

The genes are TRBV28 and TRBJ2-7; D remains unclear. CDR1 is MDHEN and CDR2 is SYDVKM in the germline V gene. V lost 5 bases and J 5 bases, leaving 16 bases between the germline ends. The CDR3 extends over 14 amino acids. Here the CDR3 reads CASSGRPSPNEQYF. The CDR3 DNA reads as TGTGCCAGCAGTGGGCGACCAAGCCCTAACGAGCAGTACTTC.

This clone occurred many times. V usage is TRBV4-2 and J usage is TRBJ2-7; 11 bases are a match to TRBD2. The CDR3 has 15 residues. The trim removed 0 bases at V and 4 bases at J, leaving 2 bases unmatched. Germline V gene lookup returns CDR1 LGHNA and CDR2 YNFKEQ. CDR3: CASSQETSGSYEQYF. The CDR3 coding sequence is TGTGCCAGCAGCCAAGAAACTAGCGGGAGTTACGAGCAGTACTTC.